The 15 T cell receptor beta chains presented below share a single source sample, sequenced in a study of blood T cell repertoires in COVID-19. Assay: immunoSEQ multiplex PCR; the TCRdb copy retains only in-frame clones and omits some. Here the sample spans fewer than 250,000 clones, about 89% being singletons. Specimen: PBMCs or T cells enriched from blood (not recorded which). These receptors came from a woman aged 18-29 years who had recovered from COVID-19.

The V and J genes are TRBV29-1 and TRBJ1-1; D ambiguous. Trimming stripped 6 bases from V and 1 base from J, with 6 bases between. This CDR3 is built from 11 residues. CDR1 is SQVTM and CDR2 is ANQGSEA in the germline V gene. CDR3 DNA sequence: TGCAGCGTGCGAGGGAACACTGAAGCTTTCTTT. The encoded protein is CSVRGNTEAFF.

The rearrangement links TRBV5-5 to TRBJ2-7; D gene uncertain. The germline gives CDR1 SGHKS, CDR2 YYEKEE (reference sequence). V shed 1 base and J shed 3 bases, with 5 bases lying between them. The CDR3 runs 12 residues. The CDR3 here is CASSLRVYEQYF. The CDR3 DNA sequence: TGTGCCAGCAGCTTGAGAGTCTACGAGCAGTACTTC.

V and J are TRBV2 and TRBJ2-7, with 9 bases that match TRBD1. The junction had 8 bases not matched to a gene; V was cut back by 6 bases and J by 5 bases. Germline CDR1 and CDR2: SNHLY and FYNNEI. The CDR3 covers 14 residues. In DNA form, the CDR3 reads TGTGCCAGCAGACGGGACAGGGAAATCGACGAGCAGTACTTC. It yields the protein CASRRDREIDEQYF.

This chain uses TRBV4-1 with TRBJ1-3; perhaps TRBD1 as D (6 bases). In germline, CDR1 is MGHRA, CDR2 YSYEKL. Trimming pared 2 bases from V and 4 bases from J, leaving 21 bases between. The CDR3 totals 18 residues. The CDR3 nucleotides read TGCGCCAGCAGCCAAACTGGAGGCCAGGGGCGCTCCGGAAACACCATATATTTT. This gives the protein CASSQTGGQGRSGNTIYF.

V gene TRBV9 combines with J gene TRBJ2-1; TRBD2 matches 14 bases. Trimming removed 5 bases from V and 6 bases from J; junction bases left unmatched: 4. The CDR3 sequence is 15 residues long. CDR1 and CDR2 (germline): SGDLS, YYNGEE. DNA of the CDR3: TGTGCCAGCAGTGAGGGACTAGCGGGGGTCAATGAGCAGTTCTTC. It translates to CASSEGLAGVNEQFF.

The V call is TRBV29-1, the J call TRBJ1-2, with TRBD1 as a possible D gene (5 bases). The V end was cut by 7 bases, the J end by 7 bases, with 22 bases between. The CDR3 runs 14 residues. Germline V gives CDR1 SQVTM, CDR2 ANQGSEA. CDR3 sequence (DNA): TGCAGCGGCTGGGGGGTCGGCCCGACCGGTGGCTACACCTTC. Its translation is CSGWGVGPTGGYTF.

The rearrangement links TRBV19 to TRBJ2-1, with 8 positions matching TRBD2. The J segment lost 4 bases and the V segment lost 5 bases, leaving 10 bases of the junction unmatched. CDR3 length: 16 residues. Germline V gene sequence: CDR1 LNHDA, CDR2 SQIVND (reference sequence). The CDR3 reads CASSLAPGLGYNEQFF. As DNA, the CDR3 is TGTGCCAGTAGTCTTGCACCGGGACTAGGGTACAATGAGCAGTTCTTC.

The chain combines TRBV6-5 with TRBJ2-3; D is uncertain. Germline CDR1 reads MNHEY; CDR2 reads SVGAGI. The CDR3 runs to 14 residues. Deletions cut 7 bases from V and 3 bases from J, with 14 bases between. For the CDR3, the DNA is TGTGCCAGCAAGATGGGCAAATGGACAGATACGCAGTATTTT. Its protein is CASKMGKWTDTQYF.

This clone was detected only once. The genes are TRBV9 and TRBJ1-3, with TRBD1 identical over 7 bases. Trimming removed 3 bases from V and 0 bases from J; junction bases left unmatched: 3. CDR3 size: 15 residues. CDR1 and CDR2 (germline): SGDLS, YYNGEE. The CDR3 coding sequence is TGTGCCAGCAGCGCGACAGGGCTCTCTGGAAACACCATATATTTT. Translated, it gives CASSATGLSGNTIYF.

The table lists this clone with a count of one. This chain connects TRBV19 to TRBJ1-1; 7 bases line up with TRBD1. Germline loops: CDR1 LNHDA, CDR2 SQIVND (reference sequence). V gave up 5 bases and J gave up 4 bases; unmatched junction bases: 7. The CDR3 covers 14 residues. In nucleotides, the CDR3 is TGTGCCAGTAGTCACGACAGGGTAGGCACTGAAGCTTTCTTT. Amino acid sequence: CASSHDRVGTEAFF.

The chain couples TRBV5-1 to TRBJ1-4; D gene unclear. The CDR3 spans 14 residues. Germline CDR1 is SGHRS and CDR2 is YFSETQ. V dropped 0 bases and J dropped 5 bases, with 8 bases sitting between them. CDR3 DNA: TGCGCCAGCAGCTTGGGGCTCAAAAATGAAAAACTGTTTTTT. Amino acids: CASSLGLKNEKLFF.

V gene TRBV29-1 combines with J gene TRBJ1-1, with D perhaps matching TRBD1 (5 bases). Germline V CDR1 and CDR2: SQVTM, ANQGSEA. V was clipped by 0 bases and J by 5 bases, with 13 bases between them. The CDR3 consists of 14 residues. In DNA form, the CDR3 reads TGCAGCGTTGAAGATGACCGGGAGGGGACTGAAGCTTTCTTT. Encoded protein: CSVEDDREGTEAFF.

This clone was counted once. This chain links TRBV29-1 with TRBJ2-7; D unclear. Per the germline V gene, CDR1 is SQVTM and CDR2 is ANQGSEA. Trimming stripped 5 bases from V and 2 bases from J, with 16 bases between. The CDR3 covers 14 residues. The CDR3 spells CSVFVGTSAYEQYF. The CDR3 DNA sequence: TGCAGCGTTTTTGTGGGCACCTCAGCCTACGAGCAGTACTTC.

V and J are TRBV10-3 and TRBJ1-1, with TRBD1 matching 7 bases. This CDR3 region has 11 residues. Germline V lookup: CDR1 ENHRY, CDR2 SYGVKD. V shed 7 bases and J 7 bases; nucleotides not matched to a gene: 3. The CDR3 nucleotides read TGTGCCATCAATGCAGGGGGTGAAGCTTTCTTT. It is translated as CAINAGGEAFF.

This chain joins TRBV6-4 and TRBJ2-3; 7 bases agree with TRBD2. Germline-derived CDR1 and CDR2 are MRHNA and SNTAGT. The junction had 1 base not matched to a gene; V was cut back by 3 bases and J by 4 bases. The CDR3 is 13 amino acids. CDR3 sequence (DNA): TGTGCCAGCAGTGAGGGGGGGGCAGATACGCAGTATTTT. Protein product: CASSEGGADTQYF.